This T cell receptor beta chain was captured by sequencing in a study of brain metastases from non-small cell lung cancer. V was shortened by 5 bases and J by 3 bases, with 15 bases between the two germline ends. The length of the CDR3 is 15 residues. Germline assignment: CDR1 MDHEN and CDR2 SYDVKM. The table came from immunoSEQ multiplex PCR; TCRdb's copy has only in-frame clones and leaves some out. The data show 250 to 400 clones, 75% to 90% seen once. The sequenced sample consisted of tumor-adjacent normal tissue. The sequence derives from a donor at least 40 years old with non-small cell lung cancer. The chain has TRBV28 and TRBJ2-3; either TRBD1 or TRBD2 may fit D (6 bases each). Written as DNA, the CDR3 is TGTGCCAGCAGTCAAGAGGGGGGAGCTACAGATACGCAGTATTTT. It encodes CASSQEGGATDTQYF.